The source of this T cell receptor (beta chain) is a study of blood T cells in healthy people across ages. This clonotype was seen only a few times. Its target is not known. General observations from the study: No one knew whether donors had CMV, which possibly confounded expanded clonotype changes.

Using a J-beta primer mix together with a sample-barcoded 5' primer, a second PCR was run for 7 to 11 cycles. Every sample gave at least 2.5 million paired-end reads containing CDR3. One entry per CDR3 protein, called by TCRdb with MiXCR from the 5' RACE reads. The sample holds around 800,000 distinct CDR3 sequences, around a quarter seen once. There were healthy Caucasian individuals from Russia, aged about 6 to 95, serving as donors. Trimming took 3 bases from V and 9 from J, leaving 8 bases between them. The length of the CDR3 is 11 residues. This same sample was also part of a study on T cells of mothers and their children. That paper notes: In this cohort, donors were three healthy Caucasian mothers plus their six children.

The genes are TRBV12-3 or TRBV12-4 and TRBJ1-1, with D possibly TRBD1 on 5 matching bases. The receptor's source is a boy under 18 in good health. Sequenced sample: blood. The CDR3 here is CASSLGLQAFF. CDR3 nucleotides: TGTGCCAGCAGTTTGGGGCTTCAAGCTTTCTTT.